Listed below are T cell receptor beta chains from one sample, sequenced in a study of T-cell reconstitution after alpha-beta-depleted transplantation in children. TCRdb re-derived calls from the PCR reads in MiXCR, one entry per CDR3 protein. Found here are 700,000 to 850,000 distinct CDR3 sequences, less than 20% of them singletons; the top ten hold around 5%. This specimen was PBMCs, mostly from graft donor cells, taken 360 days after TCRalphabeta/CD19-depleted stem cell transplant. The receptors come from a male patient between 5 and 17 years old who had a stem cell transplant for acute lymphoblastic leukemia, so the T cells may come from the graft donor. Each CDR3 is given with its conserved first and last residue.

V: TRBV5-1
CDR3: CASSLVGVDSAQPDTQYF

V: TRBV12-3/TRBV12-4
CDR3: CASSLALRSGSRYEQFF

V: TRBV4-1
CDR3: CASSDMPRGRGGYTF

V: TRBV12-3/TRBV12-4
CDR3: CASSTPRVADTQYF

V: TRBV11-2
CDR3: CASSLFPAGAVSGYTF

V: TRBV3-1
CDR3: CASSPPTGESSYNEQFF

V: TRBV4-1
CDR3: CASSETTGLGIDEQYF

V: TRBV7-7
CDR3: CASSLRGQPGGRETQYF

V: TRBV5-1
CDR3: CASSPPLTGTGDTGELFF

V: TRBV4-2
CDR3: CASSQVLEGQAKNIQYF

V: TRBV27
CDR3: CASTLAGAYNEQFF

V: TRBV27
CDR3: CASSLKGLASYNEQFF

V: TRBV4-1
CDR3: CASSQDYLGYNEQFF

V: TRBV9
CDR3: CASSVLTFPDTQYF

V: TRBV5-1
CDR3: CASSLESVAKNIQYF

V: TRBV5-5
CDR3: CASSPIYGDNEQFF

V: TRBV6-1
CDR3: CASSEGRVSGNTIYF

V: TRBV29-1
CDR3: CSVELWLAGVGSYNEQFF

V: TRBV20-1
CDR3: CSAGTQAFHTEAFF

V: TRBV27
CDR3: CASSLMGQGSYEQYF

V: TRBV5-1
CDR3: CASSALGGGSSWSYEQYF

V: TRBV12-5
CDR3: CASGYSYEQYF

V: TRBV29-1
CDR3: CSVGRASSYNEQFF